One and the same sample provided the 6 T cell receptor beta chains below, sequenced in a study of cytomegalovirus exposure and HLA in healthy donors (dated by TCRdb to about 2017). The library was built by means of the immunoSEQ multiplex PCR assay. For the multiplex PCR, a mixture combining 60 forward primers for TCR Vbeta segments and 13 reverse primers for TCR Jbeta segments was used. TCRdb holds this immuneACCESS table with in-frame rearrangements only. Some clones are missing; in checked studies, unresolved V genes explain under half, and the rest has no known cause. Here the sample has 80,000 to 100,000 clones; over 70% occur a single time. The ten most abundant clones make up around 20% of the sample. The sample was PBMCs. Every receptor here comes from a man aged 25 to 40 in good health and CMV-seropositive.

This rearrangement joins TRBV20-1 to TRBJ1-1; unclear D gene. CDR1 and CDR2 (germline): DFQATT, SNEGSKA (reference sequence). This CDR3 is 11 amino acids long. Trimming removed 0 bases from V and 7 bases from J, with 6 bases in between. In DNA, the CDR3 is TGCAGTGCTAGAGATCAACATGAAGCTTTCTTT. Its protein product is CSARDQHEAFF.

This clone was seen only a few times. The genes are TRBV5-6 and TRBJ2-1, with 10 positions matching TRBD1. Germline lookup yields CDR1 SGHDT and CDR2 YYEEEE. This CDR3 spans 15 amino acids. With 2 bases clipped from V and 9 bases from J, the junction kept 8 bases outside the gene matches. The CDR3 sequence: CASSFRYGTGAEQFF. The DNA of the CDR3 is TGTGCCAGCAGCTTTAGATACGGGACAGGGGCTGAGCAGTTCTTC. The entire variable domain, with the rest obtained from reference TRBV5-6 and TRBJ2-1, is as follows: DAGVTQSPTHLIKTRGQQVTLRCSPKSGHDTVSWYQQALGQGPQFIFQYYEEEERQRGNFPDRFSGHQFPNYSSELNVNALLLGDSALYLCASSFRYGTGAEQFFGPGTRLTVL.

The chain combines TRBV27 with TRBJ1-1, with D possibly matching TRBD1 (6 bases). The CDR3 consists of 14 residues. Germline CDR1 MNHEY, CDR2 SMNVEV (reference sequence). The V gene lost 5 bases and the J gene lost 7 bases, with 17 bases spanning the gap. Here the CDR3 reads CASSPGTRVLEAFF. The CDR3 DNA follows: TGTGCCAGCAGTCCCGGGACACGCGTACTTGAAGCTTTCTTT.

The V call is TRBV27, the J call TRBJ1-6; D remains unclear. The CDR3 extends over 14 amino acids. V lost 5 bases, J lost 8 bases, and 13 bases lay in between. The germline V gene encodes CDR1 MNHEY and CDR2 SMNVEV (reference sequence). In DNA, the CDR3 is TGTGCCAGCAGTCGCAGATCTGAAGATTCACCCCTCCACTTT. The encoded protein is CASSRRSEDSPLHF.

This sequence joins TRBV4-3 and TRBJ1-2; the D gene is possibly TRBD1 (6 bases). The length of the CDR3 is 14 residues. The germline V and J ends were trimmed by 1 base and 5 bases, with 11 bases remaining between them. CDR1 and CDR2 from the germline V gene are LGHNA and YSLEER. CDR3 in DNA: TGCGCCAGCAGCCAAGGTACAGGGAAATATGGCTACACCTTC. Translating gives CASSQGTGKYGYTF.

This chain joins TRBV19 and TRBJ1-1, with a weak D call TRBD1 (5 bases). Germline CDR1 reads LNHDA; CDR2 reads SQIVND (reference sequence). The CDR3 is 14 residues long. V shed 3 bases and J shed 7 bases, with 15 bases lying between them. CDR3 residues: CASSMSPTGGEAFF. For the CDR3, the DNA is TGTGCCAGTAGTATGTCACCCACGGGGGGTGAAGCTTTCTTT.